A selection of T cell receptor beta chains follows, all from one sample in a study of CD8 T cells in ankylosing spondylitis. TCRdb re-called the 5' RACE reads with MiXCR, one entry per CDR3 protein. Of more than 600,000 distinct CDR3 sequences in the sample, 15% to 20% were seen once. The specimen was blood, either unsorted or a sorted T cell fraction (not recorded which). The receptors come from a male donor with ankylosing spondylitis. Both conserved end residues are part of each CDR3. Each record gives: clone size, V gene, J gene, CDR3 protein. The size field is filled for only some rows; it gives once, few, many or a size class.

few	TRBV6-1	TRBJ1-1	CASSEVGEEAFF
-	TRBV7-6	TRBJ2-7	CASSLAFGSEQYF
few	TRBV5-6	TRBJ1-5	CASSLSSQNQPQHF
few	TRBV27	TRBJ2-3	CASSTSPVGPRQYF
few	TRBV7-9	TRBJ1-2	CASRKNEGWRGYTF
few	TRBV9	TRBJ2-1	CASSGATYNEQFF
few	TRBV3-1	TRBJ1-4	CASSQNLPGKLFF
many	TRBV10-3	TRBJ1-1	CAISEGQWNTEAFF
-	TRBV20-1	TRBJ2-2	CSARLAGGPGELFF
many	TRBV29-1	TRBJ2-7	CSVGGTSGTPWEQYF
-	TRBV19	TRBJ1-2	CASSASGTTGYTF
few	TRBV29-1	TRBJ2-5	CSVGGLEGFKTQYF
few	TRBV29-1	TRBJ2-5	CSVEVLFPPEETQYF
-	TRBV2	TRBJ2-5	CASRRTSEQETQYF